Listed here are 23 T cell receptor beta chains from one sample, sequenced in a study of OX40 agonist ivuxolimab in advanced cancers. Profiled with immunoSEQ multiplex PCR; TCRdb holds only in-frame clones, not every one. The sample includes tens of thousands of clones, about nine tenths of them seen just once. Sequencing was performed on CD4+ or CD8+ T cells sorted from blood, taken in a trial of the OX40 agonist ivuxolimab. These receptors were obtained from an adult with an advanced solid tumor such as melanoma, head and neck, liver or kidney cancer.

CDR3 loop: CASSKGGTNEKLFF. CDR3 sequence (DNA): TGTGCCAGCAGCAAAGGGGGCACGAATGAAAAACTGTTTTTT. This rearrangement joins TRBV5-5 to TRBJ1-4, with TRBD1 matching 7 bases. Germline CDR1 is SGHKS and CDR2 is YYEKEE (reference sequence). This CDR3 spans 14 amino acids. The ends lost 4 bases at V and 5 bases at J; junction bases unmatched: 5.

This chain uses TRBV11-2 with TRBJ2-5, with D perhaps matching TRBD1 (5 bases). V was clipped by 1 base and J by 2 bases, with 11 bases between them. Germline-derived CDR1 and CDR2 are SGHAT and FQNNGV. This CDR3 spans 15 amino acids. This CDR3 reads CASSLAASGQETQYF. DNA of the CDR3: TGTGCCAGCAGCTTAGCCGCGTCAGGGCAAGAGACCCAGTACTTC.

The rearrangement uses TRBV14 and TRBJ1-2, with D tentatively TRBD1 (6 bases). CDR1 is SGHDN and CDR2 is FVKESK in the germline V gene. Deletions cut 1 base from V and 6 bases from J, with 12 bases between. The CDR3 runs 14 residues. The CDR3 nucleotides are TGTGCCAGCAGCCAAGTCACGGGGGCAAATGGCTACACCTTC. It translates to CASSQVTGANGYTF.

The chain recombines TRBV4-1 with TRBJ1-3, with D possibly TRBD1 on 5 matching bases. This CDR3 is built from 16 residues. The V and J ends lost 0 bases and 0 bases respectively, with 9 bases between them. The germline V gene has CDR1 MGHRA and CDR2 YSYEKL. CDR3 amino acids: CASSQDGGSSGNTIYF. For the CDR3, the DNA is TGCGCCAGCAGCCAAGACGGGGGGAGCTCTGGAAACACCATATATTTT.

The V gene is TRBV15, the J gene TRBJ2-2; D uncertain. The CDR3 consists of 18 residues. Germline V gives CDR1 LNHNV, CDR2 YYDKDF (reference sequence). Deletions cut 3 bases from V and 2 bases from J, with 19 bases between. The CDR3 DNA sequence: TGTGCCACCAGCAGGTCCCCTAAACAGCCCTATAACACCGGGGAGCTGTTTTTT. The encoded protein is CATSRSPKQPYNTGELFF.

V is TRBV5-6 and J is TRBJ2-2; 7 bases are a match to TRBD2. Germline trimming cut 4 bases from V and 8 bases from J; bases unmatched to any gene: 8. Looked up from germline, CDR1 is SGHDT and CDR2 is YYEEEE. CDR3 length equals 14 residues. The CDR3, as DNA: TGTGCCAGCAGCCCGCGACGGGAGGAAGGGGAGCTGTTTTTT. Amino acid sequence: CASSPRREEGELFF.

This chain joins TRBV6-5 and TRBJ2-7; possibly TRBD2 for D (6 bases). Trimming left V 0 bases short and J 2 bases short, with 8 bases between. CDR1 is MNHEY and CDR2 is SVGAGI in the germline V gene. The CDR3 has 14 residues. DNA for the CDR3: TGTGCCAGCAGTTACTCGGGGGGAACCTACGAGCAGTACTTC. This encodes CASSYSGGTYEQYF.

The CDR3 loop is CASSLSGRGRGSGANVLTF. CDR3 DNA sequence: TGTGCCAGCAGCTTAAGTGGCAGGGGGCGCGGGTCTGGGGCCAACGTCCTGACTTTC. V gene TRBV7-3 combines with J gene TRBJ2-6, with TRBD1 identical over 8 bases. In germline, CDR1 is SGHTA, CDR2 FQGTGA. V lost 1 base, J lost 1 base, and 9 bases stayed unmatched. The CDR3 covers 19 residues.

This clone has just one count. This CDR3 reads CASSGLAGGNNEQFF. DNA for the CDR3: TGTGCCAGCAGCGGACTAGCGGGGGGGAACAATGAGCAGTTCTTC. This chain connects TRBV9 to TRBJ2-1; 14 bases map to TRBD2. The CDR3 covers 15 residues. Germline trimming cut 3 bases from V and 5 bases from J; bases unmatched to any gene: 1. CDR1 is SGDLS, CDR2 YYNGEE, per germline. Full variable domain (missing parts from reference TRBV9 and TRBJ2-1): DSGVTQTPKHLITATGQRVTLRCSPRSGDLSVYWYQQSLDQGLQFLIQYYNGEERAKGNILERFSAQQFPDLHSELNLSSLELGDSALYFCASSGLAGGNNEQFFGPGTRLTVL.

This clone was counted a single time. The rearrangement joins TRBV4-2 to TRBJ2-3; D possibly uses TRBD1 or TRBD2 (5 bases each). V was shortened by 0 bases and J by 2 bases, with 12 bases between the two germline ends. Germline V gene sequence: CDR1 LGHNA, CDR2 YNFKEQ. CDR3 length: 16 amino acids. The CDR3 here is CASSQEEGSPTDTQYF. CDR3 nucleotide sequence: TGTGCCAGCAGCCAAGAAGAGGGGAGCCCCACAGATACGCAGTATTTT.

The chain uses TRBV2 and TRBJ2-1, with D perhaps TRBD1 (5 bases). Germline-derived CDR1 and CDR2 are SNHLY and FYNNEI. The CDR3 totals 14 residues. Trimming cost V 9 bases and J 7 bases, with 19 bases left between them. The CDR3 loop is CARPGAAKANEQFF. Here the CDR3 DNA reads TGTGCCAGGCCTGGGGCAGCAAAGGCTAATGAGCAGTTCTTC.

The V gene is TRBV5-5, the J gene TRBJ1-2; no definite D call. Trimming cost V 4 bases and J 6 bases, with 19 bases left between them. Germline CDR1 SGHKS, CDR2 YYEKEE (reference sequence). The CDR3 sequence is 15 residues long. The CDR3, as DNA: TGTGCCAGCAGCCCCGATGTGTCCTTGGGTAATGGCTACACCTTC. It yields the protein CASSPDVSLGNGYTF.

The chain employs TRBV5-6 and TRBJ2-2, with 11 bases matching TRBD2. The length of the CDR3 is 16 residues. V was clipped by 0 bases and J by 7 bases; unmatched bases: 5. Germline loops: CDR1 SGHDT, CDR2 YYEEEE. The CDR3 sequence is CASSLGLAGFIGELFF. Written as DNA, the CDR3 is TGTGCCAGCAGCTTGGGACTAGCGGGATTCATCGGGGAGCTGTTTTTT.

The V gene is TRBV19, the J gene TRBJ1-4, with D possibly TRBD1 on 5 matching bases. Trimming took 9 bases from V and 16 from J, leaving 24 bases between them. The germline V gene has CDR1 LNHDA and CDR2 SQIVND (reference sequence). The CDR3 is made up of 13 amino acids. As DNA, the CDR3 is TGTGCCAGGTGTTGGGACGGACCCAGTGTTCAGTTTTTT. Protein product: CARCWDGPSVQFF.

This sequence joins TRBV6-1 and TRBJ2-7; 9 bases are a match to TRBD1. The CDR3 covers 12 residues. Trimming removed 8 bases from V and 4 bases from J; junction bases left unmatched: 3. Germline V gene data show CDR1 as MNHNS and CDR2 as SASEGT. The CDR3 spells CASGTGSYEQYF. CDR3 sequence (DNA): TGTGCCAGCGGGACAGGGTCGTACGAGCAGTACTTC.

This chain joins TRBV30 and TRBJ1-5; D gene uncertain. The CDR3 covers 13 residues. CDR1 and CDR2 (germline): GTSNPN, SVGIG (reference sequence). V was trimmed by 0 bases and J by 0 bases, leaving 3 bases between them. CDR3: CAWSVFSNQPQHF. CDR3 nucleotides: TGTGCCTGGAGTGTGTTTAGCAATCAGCCCCAGCATTTT.

This clone was observed a handful of times. The CDR3 protein is CASSPDRGGNTGELFF. CDR3 DNA sequence: TGTGCCAGCAGTCCCGACAGGGGGGGGAACACCGGGGAGCTGTTTTTT. J is TRBJ2-2 and V is TRBV27; 9 bases agree with TRBD1. Germline trimming cut 5 bases from V and 1 base from J; bases unmatched to any gene: 5. The CDR3 totals 16 residues. The germline V gene has CDR1 MNHEY and CDR2 SMNVEV (reference sequence).

The chain employs TRBV19 and TRBJ1-2; the D is unclear. This CDR3 is 17 amino acids long. Per germline, CDR1 LNHDA and CDR2 SQIVND (reference sequence). V lost 1 base to trimming and J lost 6 bases, with 21 bases between them. CDR3 sequence: CASSIVPGWDLEDGYTF. For the CDR3, the DNA is TGTGCCAGTAGTATAGTTCCGGGTTGGGATCTGGAAGATGGCTACACCTTC.

V is TRBV5-4 and J is TRBJ2-7, with 8 positions matching TRBD1. Trimming cost V 4 bases and J 2 bases; bases outside gene matches: 5. The germline V gene encodes CDR1 SGHNT and CDR2 YYREEE (reference sequence). The CDR3 is 14 amino acids. The CDR3 is CASSHRDRPYEQYV. For the CDR3, the DNA is TGTGCCAGCAGCCACCGGGACAGGCCCTACGAGCAGTACGTC.

This chain links TRBV7-2 with TRBJ2-1; 9 nucleotides line up with TRBD2. Trimming took 3 bases from V and 0 from J; bases not matched to a gene: 3. There are 16 residues in the CDR3. The V gene's germline CDR1 is SGHTA and CDR2 FQGNSA. Here the CDR3 reads CASSFRSGGSYNEQFF. The CDR3 nucleotides are TGTGCCAGCAGCTTTCGTAGCGGGGGCTCCTACAATGAGCAGTTCTTC.

This chain joins TRBV5-5 and TRBJ1-1; TRBD1 is a possible D gene (6 bases). This CDR3 has 15 amino acids. Germline V gene sequence: CDR1 SGHKS, CDR2 YYEKEE (reference sequence). V gave up 1 base and J gave up 1 base, with 11 bases separating them. The CDR3 DNA follows: TGTGCCAGCAGCTTGAGTACAGGGACGAACACTGAAGCTTTCTTT. The encoded protein is CASSLSTGTNTEAFF.

There are a few counts of this clone. The chain employs TRBV2 and TRBJ1-1, with no clear D. CDR3 length: 12 amino acids. Trimming cost V 6 bases and J 0 bases, with 5 bases left between them. Germline V gene data show CDR1 as SNHLY and CDR2 as FYNNEI. The CDR3 here is CASRVMNTEAFF. In nucleotides, the CDR3 is TGTGCCAGCAGGGTAATGAACACTGAAGCTTTCTTT.

The chain links TRBV7-9 to TRBJ2-7; 9 nucleotides match TRBD1. CDR3 length: 16 residues. Trimming at V came to 5 bases and at J to 4 bases, leaving 12 bases not matched to a gene. The germline V gene encodes CDR1 SEHNR and CDR2 FQNEAQ (reference sequence). The CDR3 loop reads CASSGAGGQGIYEQYF. CDR3 bases: TGTGCCAGCAGCGGTGCCGGGGGACAGGGAATATACGAGCAGTACTTC.